Listed here is a single T cell receptor (beta chain). The target of this receptor is not known. There are no base qualities to consult, and no much larger clone falls within one base. The roughly 95 tumor samples underwent high-throughput TCR profiling with ImmunoSEQ. For the original study's pipeline: Richness (unique productive sequences), clonality, evenness and relatedness were included as repertoire diversity metrics, and similarity between samples was assessed with the Bhattacharyya coefficient. A sensitivity analysis excluded TCRs with fewer than two reads and gave consistent conclusions. The source is immuneACCESS, and TCRdb retained only in-frame sequences with V and J called. Part of the clones is not carried over; for the studies checked, unresolved V genes explain less than half of this, and the remainder is unexplained. Clonal size and the V and J genes are those of that table, whereas D and trimming came from the DNA. This sample comprises around 15,000 clones, 80% to 90% of them detected only once. The ten top clones hold about 6.3% of the sample.

Including cysteine and phenylalanine, the CDR3 has 15 amino acids. Only the CDR3 DNA is retained, 45 bases long and in frame from the first base. In the germline V gene, CDR1 corresponds to MNHNS and CDR2 to SASEGT. The V and J ends are trimmed by 0 bases and 7 bases, leaving 15 bases between them. The tumor samples were collected prior to definitive surgery or chemotherapy. Genomic DNA extraction was performed by the MD Anderson Biospecimen Extraction Resource, and TCR sequencing was carried out by the MD Anderson Cancer Genomics Laboratory. The sample is drawn from a study of high-grade serous ovarian cancer treatment subgroups (dated by TCRdb to about 2021). For the study in its entirety: Sequencing yielded a mean of approximately 15,000 reads and around 7,500 unique TCR beta rearrangements per sample. One primary tumor sample and two metastatic tumor samples were contributed by each patient, so that roughly 82 samples were obtained in total. A cohort of about 30 patients was included: about 10 with no residual disease after primary surgery (R0), about 10 who were excellent NACT responders, and about 10 who were poor NACT responders. TCR beta repertoires were profiled in patients with high-grade serous ovarian cancer who were grouped, under a laparoscopic triage algorithm, by complete gross resection or by neoadjuvant chemotherapy response. The paper's findings and limits, for the study overall: The TCR repertoire analyses centered on CDR3, and CDR1 and CDR2 were not analyzed. Neoantigen level correlated positively with TCR clonal relatedness, and copy number variation and mutation load from whole-genome sequencing showed a positive trend with TCR clonal relatedness. Because bulk tumor TCR sequencing provided no spatial information, insight into HGSC tumor complexity and diversity was limited. Repertoire similarity ranging from roughly 0.095 to 0.8 was observed between tumors from the same patient, whereas almost no similarity was observed between different patients.

Sequenced sample: tumor tissue. Recombination connected TRBV6-1 to TRBJ1-2; the D gene assignment is ambiguous. The origin of this receptor is a human donor with high-grade serous ovarian cancer. The CDR3 reads as follows: CASSEALIRRSGYTF. DNA sequence: TGTGCCAGCAGTGAAGCGCTAATACGACGTTCTGGCTACACCTTC.